Shown below are 22 T cell receptor beta chains from a single sample sequenced in a study of spatial heterogeneity in lung cancer. Study-wide results and limits: Within tumors, counts of expanded alpha and beta TCRs tracked tumor mutation counts.

As to time point: sample taken at primary tumor resection. A single record per CDR3 protein comes from TCRdb applying MiXCR to the 5' RACE reads. The sample holds 1,300 or so distinct CDR3 sequences, about 10% seen once. Their antigens are not known. The sample consisted of lung tumor tissue, taken at surgery. These TCRs come from a male donor with early-stage non-small cell lung cancer.

This clonotype has just a few counts. The chain links TRBV6-2 or TRBV6-3 to TRBJ2-3; D is unclear. The ends were cut back, 0 bases at V and 1 base at J, with 5 bases in the middle. The CDR3 sequence is 14 residues long. Germline CDR1 and CDR2: MNHEY and SVGEGT. This chain's CDR3 is CASSYSFRTDTQYF. The DNA for the CDR3 is TGTGCCAGCAGTTACTCGTTCCGCACAGATACGCAGTATTTT.

The gene calls are TRBV7-9 and TRBJ2-7, with 7 positions matching TRBD1. Germline V gene data show CDR1 as SEHNR and CDR2 as FQNEAQ (reference sequence). V shed 4 bases, J shed 5 bases, and the junction held 8 bases outside the gene matches. The CDR3 runs to 14 residues. The CDR3 nucleotides read TGTGCCAGCAGCTCCCTCTCCGGGACAGACGAGCAGTACTTC. This sequence encodes CASSSLSGTDEQYF.

In this sample, this clonotype is medium-sized. CDR3 DNA sequence: TGTGCCACCGAGGGCATGGACAGGGCTTTCTCTGGAAACACCATATATTTT. Residues: CATEGMDRAFSGNTIYF. J is TRBJ1-3 and V is TRBV25-1, with TRBD1 matching over 8 bases. Germline assignment: CDR1 MGHDK and CDR2 SYGVNS. V was clipped by 10 bases and J by 0 bases; unmatched bases: 14. CDR3 length: 17 amino acids.

In this sample, this clonotype turned up many times. The V call is TRBV20-1, the J call TRBJ2-3, with a possible D match to TRBD1 (6 bases). Germline values: CDR1 DFQATT, CDR2 SNEGSKA (reference sequence). The CDR3 covers 14 residues. V lost 2 bases and J 8 bases, leaving 17 bases between the germline ends. The CDR3: CSARRDIGGLTQYF. The CDR3 DNA reads as TGCAGTGCTAGACGGGACATCGGAGGTCTTACGCAGTATTTT.

This clonotype is categorized as medium-sized (0.01 to 0.1%). The chain couples TRBV9 to TRBJ2-2; D call uncertain. Trimming stripped 0 bases from V and 3 bases from J, with 3 bases between. CDR3 length equals 13 residues. Per germline, CDR1 SGDLS and CDR2 YYNGEE. CDR3: CASSVVYTGELFF. Here the CDR3 DNA reads TGTGCCAGCAGCGTAGTGTACACCGGGGAGCTGTTTTTT.

This clonotype is medium-sized (0.01 to 0.1%). The chain combines TRBV28 with TRBJ2-5; 15 positions agree with TRBD2. The germline gives CDR1 MDHEN, CDR2 SYDVKM. J lost 5 bases, V lost 5 bases, and 6 bases had no gene match. The CDR3 consists of 16 residues. CDR3 region: CASSRTSGRAWETQYF. In DNA form, the CDR3 reads TGTGCCAGCAGTAGGACTAGCGGGAGGGCCTGGGAGACCCAGTACTTC.

This clonotype rates as medium-sized. This chain links TRBV27 with TRBJ2-2; D is ambiguous. The V end was cut by 3 bases, the J end by 1 base, with 12 bases between. Looked up from germline, CDR1 is MNHEY and CDR2 is SMNVEV (reference sequence). This CDR3 spans 16 amino acids. The CDR3 protein is CASSFGTLRNTGELFF. CDR3 bases: TGTGCCAGCAGTTTCGGTACCCTACGGAACACCGGGGAGCTGTTTTTT.

By sample share, this clonotype is medium-sized. The chain joins TRBV11-3 to TRBJ1-1; D not resolved. The CDR3 is 10 amino acids. V gave up 5 bases and J gave up 7 bases, with 5 bases separating them. Germline-derived CDR1 and CDR2 are SGHNT and YENEEA. The CDR3 DNA follows: TGTGCCAGCAGCATCCGTGAAGCTTTCTTT. Translation gives CASSIREAFF.

The chain combines TRBV3-1 with TRBJ2-3; D is unclear. Trimming removed 6 bases from V and 0 bases from J, with 4 bases in between. The CDR3 covers 12 residues. Germline V gene sequence: CDR1 LGHDT, CDR2 YNNKEL (reference sequence). The CDR3 nucleotides read TGTGCCAGCAGTGTCAGCACAGATACGCAGTATTTT. Its protein product is CASSVSTDTQYF.

The chain links TRBV28 to TRBJ1-2; TRBD1 might be the D (5 bases). CDR3 length: 15 residues. The V end was cut by 6 bases, the J end by 5 bases, with 19 bases between. Per germline, CDR1 MDHEN and CDR2 SYDVKM. The CDR3 bases are TGTGCCAGCAGAATACCGGGACGGAGGATTTATGGCTACACCTTC. Its translation: CASRIPGRRIYGYTF.

This clonotype is judged medium-sized (0.01 to 0.1%). The V gene is TRBV3-1, the J gene TRBJ2-5; maybe TRBD1 (5 bases). The ends were cut back, 5 bases at V and 2 bases at J, with 12 bases in the middle. This CDR3 comprises 14 residues. The V gene's germline CDR1 is LGHDT and CDR2 YNNKEL (reference sequence). The CDR3 region has the DNA TGTGCCAGCAGCGACAGTGACCTACAAGAGACCCAGTACTTC. This gives the protein CASSDSDLQETQYF.

This clonotype is termed medium-sized. The genes are TRBV7-9 and TRBJ2-1, with 9 positions matching TRBD1. The V gene end was trimmed by 4 bases and the J gene end by 8 bases; junction bases not matched to a gene: 12. The germline V gene has CDR1 SEHNR and CDR2 FQNEAQ (reference sequence). The CDR3 has 16 amino acids. The CDR3 coding sequence is TGTGCCAGCAGCTCACTCCGGGACAGGGAACGGCATGAGCAGTTCTTC. Encoded protein: CASSSLRDRERHEQFF.

This clonotype is judged medium-sized. The chain links TRBV15 to TRBJ2-3, with TRBD2 matching over 13 bases. The V gene end was trimmed by 5 bases and the J gene end by 5 bases; junction bases not matched to a gene: 4. The CDR3 runs to 15 residues. The germline CDR1 and CDR2 sequences are LNHNV and YYDKDF (reference sequence). This chain's CDR3 is CATSPRLAGGDTQYF. CDR3 DNA sequence: TGTGCCACCAGCCCTCGACTAGCGGGAGGAGATACGCAGTATTTT.

This clonotype is classed as medium-sized. This rearrangement joins TRBV7-8 to TRBJ2-3; TRBD2 aligns across 8 bases. CDR1 and CDR2 (germline): SGHVS, FQNEAQ. V lost 3 bases and J lost 4; bases outside the gene matches: 3. The CDR3 totals 14 residues. The CDR3: CASSLTSASDTQYF. The CDR3 nucleotides read TGTGCCAGCAGCTTGACTAGCGCGTCAGATACGCAGTATTTT.

The rearrangement links TRBV13 to TRBJ2-3; no firm D call. The germline gives CDR1 PRHDT, CDR2 FYEKMQ (reference sequence). The CDR3 totals 12 residues. V was cut by 5 bases and J by 0 bases, with 3 bases left in between. CDR3: CASSRSTDTQYF. CDR3 nucleotides: TGTGCCAGCAGCCGCAGCACAGATACGCAGTATTTT.

The rearrangement links TRBV10-1 to TRBJ2-3; either TRBD1 or TRBD2 may supply D (5 bases each). Germline assignment: CDR1 WNHNN and CDR2 SYGVQD (reference sequence). Trimming shortened V by 2 bases and J by 10 bases, and 16 bases separated the two germline ends. The CDR3 runs to 14 residues. The DNA of the CDR3 is TGCGCCAGCAGTGAGCGCCGGGACGGCGATCCGCAGTATTTT. It is translated as CASSERRDGDPQYF.

This clonotype is termed medium-sized. The J gene is TRBJ1-2, the V gene TRBV10-3, with D maybe TRBD1 (5 bases). CDR1 and CDR2 (germline): ENHRY, SYGVKD. V was clipped by 0 bases and J by 3 bases, with 11 bases between them. The CDR3 totals 15 residues. The CDR3 reads CAISESPRDYYGYTF. Here the CDR3 DNA reads TGTGCCATCAGTGAGTCGCCCAGGGATTACTATGGCTACACCTTC.

The chain links TRBV10-1 to TRBJ1-5, with unresolved D. Germline values: CDR1 WNHNN, CDR2 SYGVQD (reference sequence). The CDR3 runs to 13 residues. V lost 1 base to trimming and J lost 9 bases, with 10 bases between them. This chain's CDR3 is CASSEYISSPQHF. The CDR3 DNA follows: TGCGCCAGCAGTGAGTATATATCATCGCCCCAGCATTTT.

This clonotype rates as medium-sized. The CDR3 DNA follows: TGTGCCAGCAGCGCGGAAACAGGGTACGAGCAGTACTTC. It translates to CASSAETGYEQYF. The chain combines TRBV7-6 with TRBJ2-7, with a weak D call TRBD1 (6 bases). This CDR3 spans 13 amino acids. Looked up from germline, CDR1 is SGHVS and CDR2 is FNYEAQ. V was shortened by 5 bases and J by 4 bases, with 12 bases between the two germline ends.

Judged by abundance, this clonotype is medium-sized. The chain carries TRBV6-6 and TRBJ1-4; 10 nucleotides match TRBD1. Per germline, CDR1 MNHNY and CDR2 SVGAGI (reference sequence). The CDR3 contains 15 residues. Germline trimming cut 2 bases from V and 8 bases from J; bases unmatched to any gene: 5. The CDR3 DNA sequence: TGTGCCAGCAGTTACCCGGACAGGGGGTACGAAAAACTGTTTTTT. Translating it yields CASSYPDRGYEKLFF.

This clonotype is judged large (0.1 to 1%). This chain uses TRBV27 with TRBJ2-4; D not resolved. Between the trimmed V and J ends, which lost 5 bases and 8 bases, there was a span of 13 bases. The length of the CDR3 is 13 residues. Germline CDR1 reads MNHEY; CDR2 reads SMNVEV (reference sequence). The CDR3 sequence is CASSRILGDIQYF. In nucleotides, the CDR3 is TGTGCCAGCAGTAGGATTCTTGGGGACATTCAGTACTTC.

This clonotype was observed many times. V usage is TRBV24-1 and J usage is TRBJ2-3; unclear D gene. The length of the CDR3 is 15 residues. Per germline, CDR1 KGHDR and CDR2 SFDVKD. Trimming stripped 5 bases from V and 3 bases from J, with 14 bases between. CDR3 bases: TGTGCCACCAGTGCCCGTGGGGTAGCAACAGATACGCAGTATTTT. It encodes CATSARGVATDTQYF.